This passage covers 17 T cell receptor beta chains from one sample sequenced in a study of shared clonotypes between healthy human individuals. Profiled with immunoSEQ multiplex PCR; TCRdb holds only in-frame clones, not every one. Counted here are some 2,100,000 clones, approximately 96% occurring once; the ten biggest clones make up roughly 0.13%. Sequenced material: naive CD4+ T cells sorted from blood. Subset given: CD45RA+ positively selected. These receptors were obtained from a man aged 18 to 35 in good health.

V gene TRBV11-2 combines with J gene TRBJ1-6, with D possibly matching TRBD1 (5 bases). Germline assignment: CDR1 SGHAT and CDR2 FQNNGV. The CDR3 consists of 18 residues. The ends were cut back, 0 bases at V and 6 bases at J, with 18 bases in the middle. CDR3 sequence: CASSLDYGSGRVNSPLHF. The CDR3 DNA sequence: TGTGCCAGCAGCTTAGACTATGGGAGCGGCAGGGTTAATTCACCCCTCCACTTT.

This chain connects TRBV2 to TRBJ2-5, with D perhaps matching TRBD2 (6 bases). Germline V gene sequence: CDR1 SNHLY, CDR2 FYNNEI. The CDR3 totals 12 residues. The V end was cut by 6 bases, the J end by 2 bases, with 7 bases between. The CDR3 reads CASSREQETQYF. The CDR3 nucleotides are TGTGCCAGCAGCCGGGAGCAAGAGACCCAGTACTTC.

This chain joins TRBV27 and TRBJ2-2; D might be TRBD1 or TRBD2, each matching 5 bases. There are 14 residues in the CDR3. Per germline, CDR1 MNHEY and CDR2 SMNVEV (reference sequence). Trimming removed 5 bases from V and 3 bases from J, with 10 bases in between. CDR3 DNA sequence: TGTGCCAGCAGTCTCCGGGACGACACCGGGGAGCTGTTTTTT. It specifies CASSLRDDTGELFF.

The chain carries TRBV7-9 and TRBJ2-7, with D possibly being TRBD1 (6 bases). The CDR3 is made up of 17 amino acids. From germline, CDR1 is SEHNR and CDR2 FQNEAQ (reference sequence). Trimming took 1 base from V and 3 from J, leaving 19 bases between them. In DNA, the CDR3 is TGTGCCAGCAGCTTAGGGTTGGGCGACAGGACTTACTACGAGCAGTACTTC. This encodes CASSLGLGDRTYYEQYF.

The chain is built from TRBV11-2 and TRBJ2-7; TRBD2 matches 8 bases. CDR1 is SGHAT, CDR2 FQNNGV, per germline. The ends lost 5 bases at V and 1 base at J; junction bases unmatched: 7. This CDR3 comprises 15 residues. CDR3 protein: CASSPAGALSYEQYF. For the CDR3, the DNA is TGTGCCAGCAGCCCAGCGGGGGCTTTATCCTACGAGCAGTACTTC.

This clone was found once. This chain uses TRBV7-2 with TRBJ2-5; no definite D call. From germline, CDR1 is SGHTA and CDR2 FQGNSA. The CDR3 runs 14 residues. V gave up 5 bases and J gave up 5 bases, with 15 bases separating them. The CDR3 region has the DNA TGTGCCAGCAGCCGACTTGGGGTGTGGGAGACCCAGTACTTC. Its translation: CASSRLGVWETQYF.

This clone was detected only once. The CDR3 is CASSSYAAMGNTEAFF. The CDR3 coding sequence is TGTGCCAGTAGTTCCTACGCCGCCATGGGGAACACTGAAGCTTTCTTT. This chain joins TRBV19 and TRBJ1-1, with D hard to call. Deletions cut 5 bases from V and 1 base from J, with 17 bases between. The germline V gene has CDR1 LNHDA and CDR2 SQIVND (reference sequence). The CDR3 has 16 amino acids. The full variable domain, its missing parts supplied by reference TRBV19 and TRBJ1-1, is DGGITQSPKYLFRKEGQNVTLSCEQNLNHDAMYWYRQDPGQGLRLIYYSQIVNDFQKGDIAEGYSVSREKKESFPLTVTSAQKNPTAFYLCASSSYAAMGNTEAFFGQGTRLTVV.

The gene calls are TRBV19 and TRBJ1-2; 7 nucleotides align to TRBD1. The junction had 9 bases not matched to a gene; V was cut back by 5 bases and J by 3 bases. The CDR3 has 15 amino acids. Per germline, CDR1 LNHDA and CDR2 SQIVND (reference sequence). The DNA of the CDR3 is TGTGCCAGTAGTCCCCCCGGGACAGCTTACTATGGCTACACCTTC. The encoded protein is CASSPPGTAYYGYTF.

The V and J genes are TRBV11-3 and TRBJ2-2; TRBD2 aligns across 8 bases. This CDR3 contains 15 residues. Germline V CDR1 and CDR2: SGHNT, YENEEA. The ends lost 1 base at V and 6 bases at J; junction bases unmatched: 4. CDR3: CASSLVAGSAGELFF. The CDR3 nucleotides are TGTGCCAGCAGCTTAGTAGCGGGATCGGCCGGGGAGCTGTTTTTT.

CDR3 in amino acids: CSGELAAGELFF. The DNA of the CDR3 is TGCAGCGGGGAGTTGGCAGCCGGGGAGCTGTTTTTT. This sequence joins TRBV29-1 and TRBJ2-2; tentative D call: TRBD2 (5 bases). V was trimmed by 7 bases and J by 6 bases, leaving 12 bases between them. The CDR3 covers 12 residues. Germline CDR1 and CDR2: SQVTM and ANQGSEA.

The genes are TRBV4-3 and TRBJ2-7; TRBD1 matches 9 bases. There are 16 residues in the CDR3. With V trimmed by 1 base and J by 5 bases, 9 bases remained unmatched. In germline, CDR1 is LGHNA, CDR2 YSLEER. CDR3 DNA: TGCGCCAGCAGCCAAGGATCCGGGACAGGGAGCCACGAGCAGTACTTC. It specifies CASSQGSGTGSHEQYF.

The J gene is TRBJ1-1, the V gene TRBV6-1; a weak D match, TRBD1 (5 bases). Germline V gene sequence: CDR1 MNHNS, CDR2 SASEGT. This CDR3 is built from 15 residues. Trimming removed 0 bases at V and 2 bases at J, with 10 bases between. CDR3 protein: CASSEAGGRNTEAFF. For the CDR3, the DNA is TGTGCCAGCAGTGAAGCGGGGGGACGTAACACTGAAGCTTTCTTT.

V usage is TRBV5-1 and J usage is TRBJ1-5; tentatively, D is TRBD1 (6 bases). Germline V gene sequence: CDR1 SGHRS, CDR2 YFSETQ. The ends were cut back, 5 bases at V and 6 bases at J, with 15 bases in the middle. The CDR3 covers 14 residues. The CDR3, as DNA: TGCGCCAGCAGAAAAGAGGGGGGCGGTCAGCCCCAGCATTTT. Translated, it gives CASRKEGGGQPQHF.

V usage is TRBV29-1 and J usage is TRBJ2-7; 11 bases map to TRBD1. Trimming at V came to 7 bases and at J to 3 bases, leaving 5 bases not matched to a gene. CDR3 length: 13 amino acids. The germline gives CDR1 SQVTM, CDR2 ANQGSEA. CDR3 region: CSAEGQGGYEQYF. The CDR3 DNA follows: TGCAGCGCCGAGGGACAGGGGGGCTACGAGCAGTACTTC.

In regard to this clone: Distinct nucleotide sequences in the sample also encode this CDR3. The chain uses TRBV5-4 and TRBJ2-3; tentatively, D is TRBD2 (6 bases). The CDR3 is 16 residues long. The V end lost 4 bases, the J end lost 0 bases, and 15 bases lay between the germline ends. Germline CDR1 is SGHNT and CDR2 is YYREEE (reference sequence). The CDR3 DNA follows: TGTGCCAGCAGCCTTAAACGGGAGCCTAGCACAGATACGCAGTATTTT. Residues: CASSLKREPSTDTQYF.

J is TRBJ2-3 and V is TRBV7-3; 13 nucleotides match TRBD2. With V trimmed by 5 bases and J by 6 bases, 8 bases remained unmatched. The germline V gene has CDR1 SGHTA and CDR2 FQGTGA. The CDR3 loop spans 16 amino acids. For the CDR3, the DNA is TGTGCCAGCAGCCCCCGGACTAGCGGGGGCCGGGATACGCAGTATTTT. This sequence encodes CASSPRTSGGRDTQYF.

This CDR3 is CASSGQGTEAFF. CDR3 coding DNA: TGTGCCAGCAGTGGACAGGGCACTGAAGCTTTCTTT. This chain joins TRBV6-6 and TRBJ1-1; the match to TRBD1 covers 8 bases. With V trimmed by 5 bases and J by 4 bases, 0 bases remained unmatched. This CDR3 is built from 12 residues. Germline CDR1 is MNHNY and CDR2 is SVGAGI (reference sequence).